This section outlines one TCR beta chain sequence together with its context. This record belongs to a study of blood T cell repertoires in COVID-19. Turning to the study itself: Collection of acute and convalescent COVID-19 samples took place in the United States, Italy and Spain. T cells, B-cell-depleted T cells, or PBMCs supplied cDNA or gDNA.

Authors' methods: Reference gene primer amplification in the assay estimated nucleated cell counts. Here immunoSEQ multiplex PCR was the method, and the copy in TCRdb shows in-frame clones only, minus some. That table gives V, J and clone size, and the DNA gave D and trimming. Among 200,000 to 300,000 clones listed, under 90% were seen once. The CDR3 length is 16 residues. V was shortened by 4 bases and J by 2 bases, with 17 bases between the two germline ends. CDR1 SEHNR and CDR2 FQNEAQ come from the germline V gene (reference sequence). V gene TRBV7-9 combines with J gene TRBJ1-1; D is uncertain. The sample consisted of peripheral blood. This clonotype was obtained from a man in his sixties with acute or convalescent COVID-19. The CDR3, as DNA: TGTGCCAGCAGCTACGGCCGGGTCGGGGTTAACACTGAAGCTTTCTTT. This sequence encodes CASSYGRVGVNTEAFF.